This T cell receptor beta chain was identified during a study of beta chain features in type 1 diabetes. Study findings and constraints: VDJ junctions in type 1 diabetes patients carried more deletions and fewer insertions. An over-representation of cells with high TCR expression could result from cDNA sequencing.

Isolated RNA was reverse transcribed in full, so expressed TCRB transcripts were sequenced. Sequencing was performed with immunoSEQ multiplex PCR; in TCRdb, only in-frame clones are kept and a portion is missing. There are about 370,000 clones in the sample; about 15% occur only once, and more than 0.015% lies in the top ten. This clone came up a few times. What it binds is not known. The receptor's source is a woman younger than 35 in good health. Sequencing input: naive CD4+ T cells from blood.

The CDR3 here is CSVGEAPYEQYF. The CDR3 DNA reads TGCAGCGTTGGAGAGGCCCCCTACGAGCAGTACTTC. V is TRBV29-1 and J is TRBJ2-7, with D uncertain. Trimming removed 4 bases at V and 2 bases at J, with 9 bases between. Germline V gene sequence: CDR1 SQVTM, CDR2 ANQGSEA. The CDR3 spans 12 residues.